This paragraph covers one TCR beta chain sequence. This entry is derived from a study of Ad26.COV2.S vaccination and SARS-CoV-2 variants. Study overall: Donor was one of the participants in the Ad26.COV2.S arm of the COV1001 trial. Ad26.COV2.S was injected intramuscularly once or twice, 56 days apart.

Treatment noted: about 20 received Ad26.COV2.S at low or high dose, single or two shots; about five received placebo; per-sample allocation not given. Collection of the samples took place on day 63 after the first injection of vaccine or placebo. Participants' vaccine, an Ad26 vector, delivered Wuhan-strain SARS-CoV-2 spike. TCRdb's table, derived via immunoSEQ multiplex PCR, lists solely in-frame clones and lacks some. Of about 350,000 clones in the sample, 80% to 90% were seen once. This TCR was recovered from a person between 18 and 60 years old who received the Ad26.COV2.S COVID-19 vaccine or a placebo. Sequenced material: peripheral blood, taken in a trial of Ad26.COV2.S vaccine versus placebo.

CDR3 bases: TGTGCCAGCAGCTTAGGTGGACTAGCGGGGGGACTGCAGTACTTC. This sequence encodes CASSLGGLAGGLQYF. The chain is built from TRBV7-2 and TRBJ2-7, with 14 positions matching TRBD2. The trim removed 1 base at V and 9 bases at J, leaving 5 bases unmatched. CDR1 and CDR2 (germline): SGHTA, FQGNSA. This CDR3 spans 15 amino acids.